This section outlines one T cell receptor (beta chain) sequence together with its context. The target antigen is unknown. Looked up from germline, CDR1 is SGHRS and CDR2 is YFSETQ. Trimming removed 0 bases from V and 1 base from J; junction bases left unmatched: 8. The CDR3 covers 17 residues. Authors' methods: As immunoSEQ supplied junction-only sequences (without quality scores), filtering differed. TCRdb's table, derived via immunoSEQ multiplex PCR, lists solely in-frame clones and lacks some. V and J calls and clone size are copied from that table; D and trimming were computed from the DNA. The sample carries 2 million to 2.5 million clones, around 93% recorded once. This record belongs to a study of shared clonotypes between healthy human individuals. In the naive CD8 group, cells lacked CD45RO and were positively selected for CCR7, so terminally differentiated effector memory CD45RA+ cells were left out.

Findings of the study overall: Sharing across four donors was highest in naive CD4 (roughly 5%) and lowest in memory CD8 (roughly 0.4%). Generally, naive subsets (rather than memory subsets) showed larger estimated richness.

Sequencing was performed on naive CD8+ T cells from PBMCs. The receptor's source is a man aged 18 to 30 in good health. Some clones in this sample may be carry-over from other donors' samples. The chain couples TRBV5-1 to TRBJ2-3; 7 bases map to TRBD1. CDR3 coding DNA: TGCGCCAGCAGCTTGGCTATTTTAACAGGGGGCACAGATACGCAGTATTTT. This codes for CASSLAILTGGTDTQYF.